What follows are 23 T cell receptor beta chains derived from one specimen sequenced in a study of graft-versus-host responses after intestinal transplantation. Co-plating was performed using roughly 200,000 CFSE-labeled responder cells and roughly 200,000 irradiated, violet-dye-labeled stimulator cells. Sequencing used immunoSEQ multiplex PCR; TCRdb keeps in-frame clones, though not all of them. The sample holds 7,000 to 10,000 clones, about a quarter seen once. The material was alloreactive CD8+ T cells from a mixed lymphocyte reaction culture, obtained before transplantation. Noted subset: CFSE-low proliferating T cells sorted from roughly six-day pre-transplant mixed lymphocyte reaction (GvH or HvG direction). These TCRs come from a human patient who was an organ donor for intestinal transplantation.

Judged by abundance, this clone is medium-sized. The chain joins TRBV15 to TRBJ2-7, with 10 nucleotides matching TRBD1. The CDR3 is 16 amino acids. V lost 5 bases and J lost 0; bases outside the gene matches: 7. The germline V gene has CDR1 LNHNV and CDR2 YYDKDF (reference sequence). CDR3 protein: CATSVTGQGPSYEQYF. The CDR3 nucleotides read TGTGCCACCAGCGTAACGGGACAGGGGCCCTCCTACGAGCAGTACTTC. The entire variable domain, with the rest obtained from reference TRBV15 and TRBJ2-7, is as follows: DAMVIQNPRYQVTQFGKPVTLSCSQTLNHNVMYWYQQKSSQAPKLLFHYYDKDFNNEADTPDNFQSRRPNTSFCFLDIRSPGLGDTAMYLCATSVTGQGPSYEQYFGPGTRLTVT.

Only a few counts were recorded for this clone. This sequence joins TRBV12-5 and TRBJ2-3; TRBD2 matches 8 bases. After removal of 5 bases from V and 1 base from J, the junction contained 8 bases not matched to a gene. The V gene's germline CDR1 is LGHNT and CDR2 FRNRAP. The CDR3 runs 16 residues. DNA of the CDR3: TGTGCTAGTGGTCCTACCGACGGGGGGGGCACAGATACGCAGTATTTT. It encodes CASGPTDGGGTDTQYF.

The count of this clone is one. This sequence joins TRBV9 and TRBJ1-2, with D uncertain. The CDR3 consists of 14 residues. CDR1 is SGDLS, CDR2 YYNGEE, per germline. With 3 bases removed from V and 3 bases from J, the gap between germline ends came to 12 bases. The CDR3 is CASSADRSHYGYTF. The CDR3, as DNA: TGTGCCAGCAGCGCCGACCGGAGTCACTATGGCTACACCTTC.

This clone was detected only a few times. This sequence may be a read error, since a much larger clone differs from it by one base. The V and J genes are TRBV29-1 and TRBJ2-5; a possible D gene is TRBD2 (6 bases). The DNA end favors TRBJ2-7, so the J call may be wrong. Looked up from germline, CDR1 is SQVTM and CDR2 is ANQGSEA. The CDR3 consists of 13 residues. The CDR3 spells CSVEEEGSYEQYF. The CDR3 coding sequence is TGCAGCGTTGAAGAGGAGGGCTCCTACGAGCAGTACTTC.

In its sample, this clone was seen a few times. A read error may explain this, as a much larger clone is one base away. V and J are TRBV23-1 and TRBJ1-2; a possible D gene is TRBD1 (6 bases). TRBV23-1 is marked as an open reading frame, function uncertain. This CDR3 has 15 amino acids. V lost 2 bases, J lost 6 bases, and 16 bases lay in between. This CDR3 reads CASSQDRGGYDGYTF. As DNA, the CDR3 is TGCGCCAGCAGTCAAGATCGAGGGGGTTACGATGGCTACACCTTC.

This chain uses TRBV7-9 with TRBJ1-2; 7 nucleotides align to TRBD1. The V segment lost 5 bases and the J segment 6 bases; nucleotides outside the gene matches: 12. Germline CDR1 SEHNR, CDR2 FQNEAQ (reference sequence). CDR3 size: 15 residues. CDR3 bases: TGTGCCAGCAGCCCCGACCCGACAGGGAGCAATGGCTACACCTTC. Translating it yields CASSPDPTGSNGYTF.

The chain carries TRBV6-8 and TRBJ1-3, with D perhaps matching TRBD1 (6 bases). The length of the CDR3 is 15 residues. The germline CDR1 and CDR2 sequences are MNHGY and SAAAGT. Trimming stripped 6 bases from V and 0 bases from J, with 12 bases between. Written as DNA, the CDR3 is TGTGCCAGCAGGATGGACAGTTCCTCTGGAAACACCATATATTTT. Protein sequence: CASRMDSSSGNTIYF.

The rearrangement links TRBV6-5 to TRBJ2-5; 12 nucleotides align to TRBD2. V was pared by 5 bases and J by 3 bases, with 4 bases of the junction left unmatched. Germline CDR1 MNHEY, CDR2 SVGAGI. CDR3 length: 15 residues. CDR3 protein: CASSPLAGGKETQYF. CDR3 nucleotides: TGTGCCAGCAGTCCTCTAGCGGGAGGGAAAGAGACCCAGTACTTC.

The rearrangement links TRBV30 to TRBJ1-1, with TRBD1 identical over 9 bases. Germline V gene data show CDR1 as GTSNPN and CDR2 as SVGIG (reference sequence). The CDR3 length is 13 residues. Germline trimming cut 8 bases from V and 3 bases from J; bases unmatched to any gene: 7. The chain's CDR3 is CARGTGIDTEAFF. The CDR3 DNA reads TGTGCCCGCGGGACAGGGATAGACACTGAAGCTTTCTTT.

This clone has a handful of counts. The chain is built from TRBV5-4 and TRBJ1-3; 8 nucleotides line up with TRBD1. The trim removed 4 bases at V and 3 bases at J, leaving 0 bases unmatched. This CDR3 has 13 amino acids. CDR1 is SGHNT, CDR2 YYREEE, per germline (reference sequence). The CDR3 region is CASSDRGGNTIYF. The DNA of the CDR3 is TGTGCCAGCAGCGACAGGGGTGGAAACACCATATATTTT.

This clone has more than one count but fewer than ten. The chain joins TRBV5-7 to TRBJ2-7; TRBD2 aligns across 14 bases. TRBV5-7 is noted as an ORF with a role that remains uncertain. The CDR3 is 17 residues long. V lost 3 bases to trimming and J lost 6 bases; unmatched junction nucleotides: 11. The CDR3 sequence: CASSWVPGLAGVPEQYF. CDR3 in DNA: TGTGCCAGCAGCTGGGTGCCGGGACTAGCGGGAGTGCCCGAGCAGTACTTC.

CDR3 in DNA: TGTGCCAGCAGTGACGACATATTAAGCTCCTACAATGAGCAGTTCTTC. The encoded protein is CASSDDILSSYNEQFF. The chain joins TRBV6-4 to TRBJ2-1; D is unresolved. CDR3 length: 16 amino acids. Germline lookup yields CDR1 MRHNA and CDR2 SNTAGT. V was cut by 2 bases and J by 0 bases, with 11 bases left in between.

This clone was counted only a few times. The rearrangement links TRBV19 to TRBJ2-2; 10 bases agree with TRBD2. CDR1 LNHDA and CDR2 SQIVND come from the germline V gene (reference sequence). This CDR3 contains 18 residues. V was clipped by 7 bases and J by 3 bases; unmatched bases: 14. In nucleotides, the CDR3 is TGTGCCAGTATGAAGAAGGGTACTAGCGGGATTTACACCGGGGAGCTGTTTTTT. It encodes CASMKKGTSGIYTGELFF.

The chain is built from TRBV30 and TRBJ1-2, with D tentatively TRBD1 (5 bases). The CDR3 has 18 amino acids. The V end lost 5 bases, the J end lost 4 bases, and 29 bases lay between the germline ends. Germline V lookup: CDR1 GTSNPN, CDR2 SVGIG (reference sequence). CDR3 DNA sequence: TGTGCCTGGGCAGGGTGGTGTCAGGGAAGTAGTTTGATCTATGGCTACACCTTC. The encoded protein is CAWAGWCQGSSLIYGYTF. Filled out from reference TRBV30 and TRBJ1-2, the complete variable domain reads SQTIHQWPATLVQPVGSPLSLECTVEGTSNPNLYWYRQAAGRGLQLLFYSVGIGQISSEVPQNLSASRPQDRQFILSSKKLLLSDSGFYLCAWAGWCQGSSLIYGYTFGSGTRLTVV.

This clone was observed a handful of times. This sequence may be a read error, since a much larger clone differs from it by one base. The chain carries TRBV6-1 and TRBJ2-2, with D possibly TRBD2 on 6 matching bases. Germline V gene sequence: CDR1 MNHNS, CDR2 SASEGT. CDR3 size: 13 residues. In nucleotides, the CDR3 is TGTGCCAGCAGTGAAATGGGGAACGGGGGGCTGTTTTTT. Protein: CASSEMGNGGLFF.

This chain joins TRBV27 and TRBJ1-4, with no clear D. The CDR3 loop spans 13 amino acids. The germline V gene has CDR1 MNHEY and CDR2 SMNVEV (reference sequence). The V gene lost 0 bases and the J gene lost 6 bases, with 5 bases spanning the gap. The CDR3 nucleotides are TGTGCCAGCAGTTTATCGGTCGATGAAAAACTGTTTTTT. Translated, it gives CASSLSVDEKLFF. Filled out from reference TRBV27 and TRBJ1-4, the complete variable domain reads EAQVTQNPRYLITVTGKKLTVTCSQNMNHEYMSWYRQDPGLGLRQIYYSMNVEVTDKGDVPEGYKVSRKEKRNFPLILESPSPNQTSLYFCASSLSVDEKLFFGSGTQLSVL.

This clone is medium-sized (0.01 to 0.1%) within its sample. Different DNA sequences within this sample yield the same CDR3. The CDR3 loop is CASSSQSSGTGGYEQYF. In DNA, the CDR3 is TGTGCCAGTAGTTCCCAATCGTCCGGGACAGGGGGCTACGAGCAGTACTTC. The rearrangement links TRBV19 to TRBJ2-7; 11 bases align to TRBD1. V trimming: 5 bases; J trimming: 3 bases; junction bases outside the gene matches: 12. The CDR3 runs to 17 residues. Germline values: CDR1 LNHDA, CDR2 SQIVND (reference sequence).

As for this clone: Given a far larger clone just one base away, this is likely a sequencing read error. The chain uses TRBV27 and TRBJ2-7; 7 nucleotides match TRBD2. The germline V gene encodes CDR1 MNHEY and CDR2 SMNVEV (reference sequence). The CDR3 is 13 residues long. The CDR3 DNA is TGTGCCAGCAGCCCCGGACTAGTCTACGGGCAGTACTTC. Its protein is CASSPGLVYGQYF.

By proportion, this clone is medium-sized. V gene TRBV7-6 combines with J gene TRBJ2-7; the match to TRBD1 covers 7 bases. Germline V gene data show CDR1 as SGHVS and CDR2 as FNYEAQ. J gave up 6 bases and V 3 bases, and 5 bases lay outside the gene matches. The CDR3 is 13 residues long. As DNA, the CDR3 is TGTGCCAGCAGCTTTGAGACAGGGCTCGAGCAGTACTTC. Protein product: CASSFETGLEQYF. Based on the CDR3 plus reference TRBV7-6 and TRBJ2-7, the full variable domain is GAGVSQSPRYKVTKRGQDVALRCDPISGHVSLYWYRQALGQGPEFLTYFNYEAQQDKSGLPNDRFSAERPEGSISTLTIQRTEQRDSAMYRCASSFETGLEQYFGPGTRLTVT.

On this clone itself: The same CDR3 arises from other DNA sequences in this sample as well. This chain links TRBV29-1 with TRBJ2-1; TRBD2 agrees at 11 bases. Trimming removed 0 bases from V and 10 bases from J; junction bases left unmatched: 20. The CDR3 has 19 amino acids. Germline V lookup: CDR1 SQVTM, CDR2 ANQGSEA. The CDR3 DNA is TGCAGCGTTGAAGATAGGACAGAACTAGCGGGAGCTTTGGGGGGGGAGCAGTTCTTC. It yields the protein CSVEDRTELAGALGGEQFF.

This clone was observed once. The genes are TRBV6-1 and TRBJ2-7; 7 bases align to TRBD2. The germline V gene has CDR1 MNHNS and CDR2 SASEGT. V trimming: 6 bases; J trimming: 0 bases; junction bases outside the gene matches: 8. This CDR3 is 15 amino acids long. Here the CDR3 reads CASSLASGYSYEQYF. In DNA, the CDR3 is TGTGCCAGCAGCCTGGCTAGCGGCTACTCCTACGAGCAGTACTTC.

This rearrangement joins TRBV11-2 to TRBJ2-5; 10 nucleotides align to TRBD1. The CDR3 sequence is 17 residues long. From germline, CDR1 is SGHAT and CDR2 FQNNGV. The V gene end was trimmed by 6 bases and the J gene end by 2 bases; junction bases not matched to a gene: 12. This chain's CDR3 is CASSSPPGQGRQETQYF. CDR3 nucleotides: TGTGCCAGCAGTTCACCGCCGGGACAGGGGCGACAAGAGACCCAGTACTTC.

This clone was found a few times. A much larger clone lies one base from this, so it may be a read error. V and J are TRBV6-5 and TRBJ1-1, with D hard to call. The CDR3 consists of 14 residues. Trimming removed 4 bases at V and 1 base at J, with 10 bases between. CDR1 and CDR2 (germline): MNHEY, SVGAGI. In DNA form, the CDR3 reads TGTGCCAGCAGTTTGGTGTGGCAGAACACTGAAGCTTTCTTT. Protein sequence: CASSLVWQNTEAFF.